This T cell receptor (beta chain) was sequenced for a study of T cells in Graves' hyperthyroidism and ophthalmopathy. The study's findings and limits: Ophthalmopathy and stable hyperthyroidism were told apart by a 13 V-J model. Most expanded thyroid clonotypes above 0.001 recurred in blood.

Amplified TCR beta CDR3 regions derived from RNA transcripts. RT-PCR in the first round (using the HTBI primer set) targeted the TCR CDR3. TCRdb processed the multiplex PCR reads anew with MiXCR; each CDR3 protein has one entry. The repertoire holds a few hundred thousand distinct CDR3 sequences, with 12% to 15% as singletons. Diagnoses rested on clinical symptoms, serum thyroxine and TRAb, thyroid ultrasound and orbital computed tomography. Fresh peripheral blood, roughly 9.6 ml, was the source of the PBMCs. This clonotype was found many times. No antigen is known for it. V lost 5 bases and J lost 5; bases outside the gene matches: 5. The CDR3 has 13 amino acids. Germline loops: CDR1 SGHTA, CDR2 FQGNSA.

The V call is TRBV7-2, the J call TRBJ2-7; 8 nucleotides agree with TRBD1. The sample was blood. The TCR sequence derives from a woman under 30 with Graves' hyperthyroidism. CDR3 sequence: CASSADRAHEQYF. As DNA, the CDR3 is TGTGCCAGCAGCGCGGACAGGGCACACGAGCAGTACTTC.